Below, 23 T cell receptor beta chains from the same sample are listed, as sequenced in a study of blood T cell repertoires in COVID-19. TCRdb keeps only in-frame clones here, not all; method: immunoSEQ multiplex PCR. The sample holds approximately 350,000 clones; roughly 87% are singletons and the top ten take 2.5% to 3.5%. Material for sequencing was PBMCs or T cells enriched from blood (not recorded which). Source of these receptors: a woman aged 30 to 39 who had recovered from COVID-19.

The V gene is TRBV27, the J gene TRBJ2-7, with 11 bases fitting TRBD2. Germline V gene sequence: CDR1 MNHEY, CDR2 SMNVEV (reference sequence). CDR3 size: 14 residues. V dropped 5 bases and J dropped 10; count of bases not matched to a gene: 10. DNA of the CDR3: TGTGCCAGCAGTCTTCCAGGGACTAGCGGCTACCAGTACTTC. Translating gives CASSLPGTSGYQYF.

The J gene is TRBJ1-5, the V gene TRBV19; D is possibly TRBD1 (6 bases). With 2 bases removed from V and 7 bases from J, the gap between germline ends came to 12 bases. The CDR3 contains 14 residues. Looked up from germline, CDR1 is LNHDA and CDR2 is SQIVND (reference sequence). CDR3 residues: CASSISAGEQPQHF. For the CDR3, the DNA is TGTGCCAGTAGTATATCGGCAGGGGAACAGCCCCAGCATTTT.

The chain uses TRBV11-1 and TRBJ2-1, with D perhaps TRBD1 (5 bases). The germline V gene encodes CDR1 SGHAT and CDR2 FQDESV (reference sequence). Trimming took 2 bases from V and 6 from J, leaving 14 bases between them. The CDR3 is 15 residues long. The CDR3 region has the DNA TGTGCCAGCAGCTTACAGGGAAAAGGTCTCAATGAGCAGTTCTTC. Its protein product is CASSLQGKGLNEQFF.

This clone was counted ten times or more. This CDR3 reads CASSTGTDSYEQYF. As DNA, the CDR3 is TGTGCCAGCAGCACAGGGACAGACTCCTACGAGCAGTACTTC. The chain recombines TRBV7-8 with TRBJ2-7; 7 nucleotides agree with TRBD1. Trimming removed 5 bases from V and 0 bases from J; junction bases left unmatched: 4. Germline-derived CDR1 and CDR2 are SGHVS and FQNEAQ. CDR3 length: 14 amino acids.

This chain connects TRBV15 to TRBJ1-5; TRBD1 matches 7 bases. Germline trimming cut 1 base from V and 3 bases from J; bases unmatched to any gene: 6. The length of the CDR3 is 16 residues. Germline CDR1 reads LNHNV; CDR2 reads YYDKDF (reference sequence). CDR3 in amino acids: CATSRGRGQDNQPQHF. The CDR3 DNA reads TGTGCCACCAGCAGAGGACGAGGACAGGACAATCAGCCCCAGCATTTT. Variable domain in full (rest from reference TRBV15 and TRBJ1-5): DAMVIQNPRYQVTQFGKPVTLSCSQTLNHNVMYWYQQKSSQAPKLLFHYYDKDFNNEADTPDNFQSRRPNTSFCFLDIRSPGLGDTAMYLCATSRGRGQDNQPQHFGDGTRLSIL.

The V and J genes are TRBV27 and TRBJ1-1, with 10 bases matching TRBD1. The CDR3 is made up of 18 amino acids. The junction had 9 bases not matched to a gene; V was cut back by 1 base and J by 1 base. The germline V gene has CDR1 MNHEY and CDR2 SMNVEV (reference sequence). CDR3 bases: TGTGCCAGCAGTTTATATCCCTCGGACAGGGGGAAGAACACTGAAGCTTTCTTT. This encodes CASSLYPSDRGKNTEAFF.

The chain carries TRBV3-1 (or the pseudogene TRBV3-2) and TRBJ1-1; D is ambiguous. Germline V lookup: CDR1 LGHDT, CDR2 YNNKEL (reference sequence). The V end lost 2 bases, the J end lost 6 bases, and 13 bases lay between the germline ends. This CDR3 is built from 14 residues. The CDR3 loop is CASSQRDEVPEAFF. CDR3 DNA: TGTGCCAGCAGCCAACGAGATGAGGTTCCTGAAGCTTTCTTT.

The V gene is TRBV6-4, the J gene TRBJ1-5; D may be TRBD1 (6 bases). The V end was cut by 3 bases, the J end by 4 bases, with 13 bases between. The CDR3 spans 15 residues. CDR1 is MRHNA, CDR2 SNTAGT, per germline. The CDR3 spells CASSDWQGRNQPQHF. The CDR3 DNA sequence: TGTGCCAGCAGTGATTGGCAGGGGCGTAATCAGCCCCAGCATTTT.

The chain links TRBV19 to TRBJ2-7, with D maybe TRBD2 (6 bases). This CDR3 has 16 amino acids. The ends were cut back, 0 bases at V and 6 bases at J, with 18 bases in the middle. Germline lookup yields CDR1 LNHDA and CDR2 SQIVND (reference sequence). In DNA, the CDR3 is TGTGCCAGTAGTATAGACCAACTAGGGAGGAAGGGCGAGCAGTACTTC. Protein sequence: CASSIDQLGRKGEQYF. Using reference TRBV19 and TRBJ2-7 for the parts outside the CDR3, the full variable domain is DGGITQSPKYLFRKEGQNVTLSCEQNLNHDAMYWYRQDPGQGLRLIYYSQIVNDFQKGDIAEGYSVSREKKESFPLTVTSAQKNPTAFYLCASSIDQLGRKGEQYFGPGTRLTVT.

The chain joins TRBV5-1 to TRBJ2-7; TRBD1 agrees at 12 bases. The germline V gene has CDR1 SGHRS and CDR2 YFSETQ. CDR3 size: 17 residues. Losses at the gene ends were 4 bases for V and 6 bases for J; bases not matched to a gene: 14. The CDR3 loop reads CASSTGEPGTGGREQYF. CDR3 DNA sequence: TGCGCCAGCAGCACGGGTGAACCAGGGACAGGGGGCCGCGAGCAGTACTTC. Combining the CDR3 with reference TRBV5-1 and TRBJ2-7 gives the whole variable domain KAGVTQTPRYLIKTRGQQVTLSCSPISGHRSVSWYQQTPGQGLQFLFEYFSETQRNKGNFPGRFSGRQFSNSRSEMNVSTLELGDSALYLCASSTGEPGTGGREQYFGPGTRLTVT.

The CDR3 here is CATVFSYEQYF. The CDR3, as DNA: TGTGCCACTGTCTTTTCCTACGAGCAGTACTTC. The V and J genes are TRBV25-1 and TRBJ2-7; no reliable D call. CDR1 is MGHDK, CDR2 SYGVNS, per germline. V lost 10 bases and J lost 1, with 8 bases in between. The CDR3 contains 11 residues.

The chain uses TRBV5-1 and TRBJ1-2, with 11 bases identical to TRBD1. Per the germline V gene, CDR1 is SGHRS and CDR2 is YFSETQ. The CDR3 spans 15 residues. The J segment lost 7 bases and the V segment lost 3 bases, leaving 8 bases of the junction unmatched. CDR3 amino acids: CASSSPGTGGGGYTF. CDR3 DNA sequence: TGCGCCAGCAGCTCCCCTGGGACAGGGGGAGGTGGCTACACCTTC.

A single count supports this clone. The V and J genes are TRBV6-4 and TRBJ1-2, with D possibly being TRBD1 (5 bases). V lost 5 bases to trimming and J lost 0 bases, with 13 bases between them. Germline V gene sequence: CDR1 MRHNA, CDR2 SNTAGT. This CDR3 is built from 15 residues. The CDR3 is CASSWTPGSNYGYTF. The DNA of the CDR3 is TGTGCCAGCAGTTGGACACCGGGTTCTAACTATGGCTACACCTTC.

This clone was recorded only once. V usage is TRBV21-1 and J usage is TRBJ2-3; the DNA was not used to check the table's D call, TRBD2. TRBV21-1 is flagged as a pseudogene. The CDR3 consists of 16 residues. The CDR3, as DNA: TGTGCCAGCAGCAATTTTAGGACTAGCGCGGGAGATACGCAGTATTTT. It yields the protein CASSNFRTSAGDTQYF.

The chain employs TRBV7-2 and TRBJ2-7; TRBD2 might be the D (6 bases). V gave up 4 bases and J gave up 2 bases, with 9 bases separating them. The V gene's germline CDR1 is SGHTA and CDR2 FQGNSA. This CDR3 contains 13 residues. In DNA form, the CDR3 reads TGTGCCAGCAGCTCCCGCGGGGCCTACGAGCAGTACTTC. Translation gives CASSSRGAYEQYF.

The chain couples TRBV6-5 to TRBJ1-6; D is undetermined. The CDR3 runs 12 residues. V lost 3 bases to trimming and J lost 7 bases, with 4 bases between them. In germline, CDR1 is MNHEY, CDR2 SVGAGI. The CDR3 is CASSYANSPLHF. Written as DNA, the CDR3 is TGTGCCAGCAGTTATGCGAATTCACCCCTCCACTTT.

This clone is a singleton in its sample. This chain uses TRBV7-2 with TRBJ2-1; 7 bases map to TRBD2. Germline V gene lookup returns CDR1 SGHTA and CDR2 FQGNSA. The CDR3 sequence is 12 residues long. V was clipped by 6 bases and J by 10 bases; unmatched bases: 6. CDR3 coding DNA: TGTGCCAGCAGGGGGGGGGATCGCGAGCAGTTCTTC. Translated: CASRGGDREQFF.

The chain carries TRBV28 and TRBJ2-2, with D tentatively TRBD1 (7 bases). The CDR3 is 16 residues long. CDR1 is MDHEN and CDR2 is SYDVKM in the germline V gene. The V and J ends lost 6 bases and 0 bases respectively, with 14 bases between them. CDR3 loop: CASRSDRDSNTGELFF. CDR3 nucleotide sequence: TGTGCCAGCAGGTCCGACAGGGACTCGAACACCGGGGAGCTGTTTTTT. Variable domain in full (rest from reference TRBV28 and TRBJ2-2): DVKVTQSSRYLVKRTGEKVFLECVQDMDHENMFWYRQDPGLGLRLIYFSYDVKMKEKGDIPEGYSVSREKKERFSLILESASTNQTSMYLCASRSDRDSNTGELFFGEGSRLTVL.

V is TRBV25-1 and J is TRBJ1-2; D possibly corresponds to TRBD1 (5 bases). This CDR3 region has 13 residues. Germline lookup yields CDR1 MGHDK and CDR2 SYGVNS. Trimming shortened V by 0 bases and J by 8 bases, and 10 bases separated the two germline ends. CDR3 DNA: TGTGCCAGCAGTGAATATGGCGGGGGAGGCTACACCTTC. Its translation is CASSEYGGGGYTF.

V gene TRBV7-9 combines with J gene TRBJ1-3; D remains ambiguous. With 0 bases removed from V and 0 bases from J, the gap between germline ends came to 6 bases. The germline V gene has CDR1 SEHNR and CDR2 FQNEAQ (reference sequence). CDR3 size: 15 residues. Here the CDR3 reads CASSLAGLSGNTIYF. In DNA, the CDR3 is TGTGCCAGCAGCTTAGCTGGGCTCTCTGGAAACACCATATATTTT.

V is TRBV18 and J is TRBJ1-2; TRBD1 aligns across 11 bases. Germline V gives CDR1 KGHSH, CDR2 LQKENI. The CDR3 length is 14 residues. The ends lost 4 bases at V and 7 bases at J; junction bases unmatched: 5. The CDR3 reads CASSLGQGAFGYTF. The CDR3 coding sequence is TGTGCCAGCTCACTCGGACAGGGGGCTTTTGGCTACACCTTC.

The chain employs TRBV5-1 and TRBJ2-7, with TRBD2 as a possible D gene (5 bases). CDR1 is SGHRS and CDR2 is YFSETQ in the germline V gene. V was cut by 0 bases and J by 7 bases, with 17 bases left in between. The CDR3 is made up of 15 amino acids. CDR3 in DNA: TGCGCCAGCAGCTTGGGGGCAGAGGGATCGGGGGAGCAGTACTTC. Translation gives CASSLGAEGSGEQYF. The full variable domain, rest sourced from reference TRBV5-1 and TRBJ2-7, is KAGVTQTPRYLIKTRGQQVTLSCSPISGHRSVSWYQQTPGQGLQFLFEYFSETQRNKGNFPGRFSGRQFSNSRSEMNVSTLELGDSALYLCASSLGAEGSGEQYFGPGTRLTVT.

In regard to this clone: The same CDR3 also results from other DNA sequences found in this sample. V gene TRBV19 combines with J gene TRBJ2-7, with TRBD2 matching 9 bases. The trim removed 3 bases at V and 3 bases at J, leaving 3 bases unmatched. Germline CDR1 LNHDA, CDR2 SQIVND (reference sequence). This CDR3 is built from 14 residues. The CDR3 DNA is TGTGCCAGTAGTATCGGTAGCGGGAGCTACGAGCAGTACTTC. This translates into CASSIGSGSYEQYF.